The 20 T cell receptor beta chains below were found in one sample sequenced in a study of blood T cell repertoires in COVID-19. Sequenced by immunoSEQ multiplex PCR; TCRdb stores in-frame clones only, minus some. Here the sample spans hundreds of thousands of clones, around 86% being singletons. Sequenced sample: peripheral blood. The origin of the receptors is a man between 65 and 79 years old with acute or convalescent COVID-19.

The chain recombines TRBV19 with TRBJ2-1, with D possibly being TRBD2 (6 bases). This CDR3 spans 15 amino acids. CDR1 is LNHDA and CDR2 is SQIVND in the germline V gene (reference sequence). The V end lost 4 bases, the J end lost 5 bases, and 15 bases lay between the germline ends. The CDR3 DNA reads as TGTGCCAGTAGTACAAAGGGGACTTCCCACAATGAGCAGTTCTTC. Translated, it gives CASSTKGTSHNEQFF.

The chain couples TRBV19 to TRBJ2-5; D possibly corresponds to TRBD2 (5 bases). V dropped 0 bases and J dropped 1 base, with 6 bases sitting between them. Germline CDR1 reads LNHDA; CDR2 reads SQIVND (reference sequence). The CDR3 sequence is 14 residues long. CDR3 nucleotides: TGTGCCAGTAGTATAGATGGGAGCCAAGAGACCCAGTACTTC. Translating it yields CASSIDGSQETQYF.

This chain connects TRBV4-1 to TRBJ2-2; D may be TRBD2 (5 bases). V was cut by 5 bases and J by 6 bases, with 16 bases left in between. This CDR3 comprises 15 residues. Germline V CDR1 and CDR2: MGHRA, YSYEKL. The CDR3 sequence is CASSARTLASGELFF. As DNA, the CDR3 is TGCGCCAGCAGCGCCCGGACCCTAGCATCCGGGGAGCTGTTTTTT.

The genes are TRBV14 and TRBJ2-1; D remains ambiguous. Germline values: CDR1 SGHDN, CDR2 FVKESK. The V end lost 0 bases, the J end lost 7 bases, and 13 bases lay between the germline ends. This CDR3 is built from 15 residues. The CDR3 sequence: CASSQDMAPGNEQFF. The CDR3 nucleotides read TGTGCCAGCAGCCAAGATATGGCTCCCGGGAATGAGCAGTTCTTC.

This clone showed up just a few times. This chain links TRBV20-1 with TRBJ2-4; the D is unclear. Trimming stripped 5 bases from V and 2 bases from J, with 4 bases between. The CDR3 length is 11 residues. Germline V gene data show CDR1 as DFQATT and CDR2 as SNEGSKA (reference sequence). Written as DNA, the CDR3 is TGCAGTGCTCCAACCAAAAACATTCAGTACTTC. Translated, it gives CSAPTKNIQYF.

The V gene is TRBV5-1, the J gene TRBJ2-7, with 10 bases matching TRBD2. The CDR3 totals 15 residues. CDR1 SGHRS and CDR2 YFSETQ come from the germline V gene. Unmatched junction bases numbered 4, after V lost 1 base and J lost 3 bases. The CDR3 here is CASSLQLAGDYEQYF. CDR3 nucleotides: TGCGCCAGCAGCTTGCAGCTAGCGGGAGACTACGAGCAGTACTTC.

V usage is TRBV25-1 and J usage is TRBJ2-7; unclear D gene. The germline V gene encodes CDR1 MGHDK and CDR2 SYGVNS. Trimming took off 4 bases at V and 3 bases at J, with 4 bases between the two ends. This CDR3 region has 11 residues. The chain's CDR3 is CASSGGYEQYF. CDR3 in DNA: TGTGCCAGCAGTGGAGGCTACGAGCAGTACTTC.

The chain couples TRBV2 to TRBJ2-5, with 9 bases identical to TRBD1. The germline V gene has CDR1 SNHLY and CDR2 FYNNEI. CDR3 length equals 13 residues. V lost 7 bases and J lost 5; bases outside the gene matches: 5. The CDR3 DNA reads TGTGCCAGCATGGGACAGGGCGGCGAGACCCAGTACTTC. The encoded protein is CASMGQGGETQYF.

Remarks on this clone: Within the sample, other DNA sequences also encode this same CDR3. This sequence joins TRBV12-3 or TRBV12-4 and TRBJ2-6, with D hard to call. V was pared by 5 bases and J by 4 bases, with 6 bases between. The CDR3 is 13 residues long. Here the CDR3 DNA reads TGTGCCAGCAGTACAGCCGGGGCCAACGTCCTGACTTTC. Protein: CASSTAGANVLTF.

This sequence joins TRBV28 and TRBJ2-1; 8 nucleotides align to TRBD2. Germline trimming cut 8 bases from V and 0 bases from J; bases unmatched to any gene: 3. This CDR3 has 14 amino acids. Germline V gene sequence: CDR1 MDHEN, CDR2 SYDVKM. CDR3 region: CASVAGSSYNEQFF. CDR3 DNA sequence: TGTGCCAGCGTAGCGGGGAGCTCCTACAATGAGCAGTTCTTC.

This chain connects TRBV12-3 or TRBV12-4 to TRBJ1-5, with D maybe TRBD1 (5 bases). Trimming removed 10 bases at V and 5 bases at J, with 15 bases between. There are 13 residues in the CDR3. CDR3 residues: CATSLTVHQPQHF. The CDR3 DNA follows: TGTGCCACCTCCCTGACAGTTCATCAGCCCCAGCATTTT.

In this sample, this clone is medium-sized. The chain has TRBV6-6 and TRBJ1-1; 7 bases are a match to TRBD1. Trimming cost V 2 bases and J 1 base; bases outside gene matches: 7. Germline V gene lookup returns CDR1 MNHNY and CDR2 SVGAGI (reference sequence). The CDR3 extends over 16 amino acids. The CDR3 coding sequence is TGTGCCAGCAGTTACCCTCGACAGGGTTCGAACACTGAAGCTTTCTTT. This codes for CASSYPRQGSNTEAFF.

The rearrangement uses TRBV29-1 and TRBJ2-5, with D perhaps TRBD1 (6 bases). In germline, CDR1 is SQVTM, CDR2 ANQGSEA. The V end lost 4 bases, the J end lost 0 bases, and 9 bases lay between the germline ends. The CDR3 sequence is 13 residues long. The CDR3 sequence: CSVAQGYQETQYF. The CDR3, as DNA: TGCAGCGTTGCTCAGGGGTACCAAGAGACCCAGTACTTC.

The rearrangement links TRBV28 to TRBJ2-7, with 8 bases lining up with TRBD1. There are 17 residues in the CDR3. V lost 3 bases and J lost 0; bases outside the gene matches: 10. Germline CDR1 and CDR2: MDHEN and SYDVKM. CDR3 loop: CASSFPGQGKGSYEQYF. In nucleotides, the CDR3 is TGTGCCAGCAGTTTTCCCGGACAGGGTAAGGGCTCCTACGAGCAGTACTTC.

The chain is built from TRBV10-3 and TRBJ2-2; 9 bases fit TRBD1. The CDR3 has 14 amino acids. J was trimmed by 3 bases and V by 7 bases; bases with no gene match: 3. Germline V gene data show CDR1 as ENHRY and CDR2 as SYGVKD. The CDR3 is CAITRQGDTGELFF. The DNA for the CDR3 is TGTGCCATCACGCGACAGGGGGACACCGGGGAGCTGTTTTTT.

V usage is TRBV5-6 and J usage is TRBJ2-7, with unresolved D. The germline V gene encodes CDR1 SGHDT and CDR2 YYEEEE. V lost 2 bases and J 4 bases, leaving 7 bases between the germline ends. The CDR3 runs 12 residues. CDR3 nucleotide sequence: TGTGCCAGCAGCTTATCATCATACGAGCAGTACTTC. Translated, it gives CASSLSSYEQYF. Drawing the rest from reference TRBV5-6 and TRBJ2-7, the complete variable domain is DAGVTQSPTHLIKTRGQQVTLRCSPKSGHDTVSWYQQALGQGPQFIFQYYEEEERQRGNFPDRFSGHQFPNYSSELNVNALLLGDSALYLCASSLSSYEQYFGPGTRLTVT.

This chain links TRBV6-5 with TRBJ1-2; TRBD1 agrees at 9 bases. The CDR3 is 14 residues long. Trimming cost V 7 bases and J 7 bases; bases outside gene matches: 10. Germline assignment: CDR1 MNHEY and CDR2 SVGAGI. CDR3 nucleotides: TGTGCCAGCACCGCCGGACAGGGGCTGGGTGGCTACACCTTC. Translating gives CASTAGQGLGGYTF.

The chain carries TRBV2 and TRBJ2-2, with TRBD1 matching over 10 bases. Unmatched junction bases numbered 3, after V lost 5 bases and J lost 6 bases. Germline-derived CDR1 and CDR2 are SNHLY and FYNNEI. This CDR3 contains 14 residues. The CDR3 spells CASSQDRGPGELFF. The DNA for the CDR3 is TGTGCCAGCAGTCAAGACAGGGGGCCCGGGGAGCTGTTTTTT.

This sequence joins TRBV12-3 or TRBV12-4 and TRBJ2-7, with D unresolved. The CDR3 is 12 amino acids. The V end lost 2 bases, the J end lost 3 bases, and 5 bases lay between the germline ends. This CDR3 reads CASSLMSYEQYF. The CDR3 nucleotides are TGTGCCAGCAGTTTAATGAGCTACGAGCAGTACTTC.

CDR3 DNA: TGTGCCAGCAGCATCGAGCCCTACAGGGGGCTAGGGACTGAAGCTTTCTTT. Its protein is CASSIEPYRGLGTEAFF. The genes are TRBV9 and TRBJ1-1, with 9 bases lining up with TRBD1. This CDR3 comprises 17 residues. Germline lookup yields CDR1 SGDLS and CDR2 YYNGEE. Losses at the gene ends were 4 bases for V and 5 bases for J; bases not matched to a gene: 15.